One and the same sample provided the 30 T cell receptor beta chains below, sequenced in a study of human T cells and chemical hapten exposure. From the RACE reads, TCRdb called clonotypes with MiXCR, one entry per CDR3 protein. The top ten hold around 3% of the sample, which has some 90,000 distinct CDR3 sequences, just under 9% seen once. Time point defined: healthy volunteer bleed at 2 weeks. Total RNA extraction was carried out from unfractionated whole blood. Sequenced: whole blood. Receptors were obtained from a female donor in good health. Some clones in this sample may be carry-over from other donors' samples.

CDR3 coding DNA: TGCAGTGCTAGAGTTTTTGGGACGGGGAGGGGTGGATCGGACACTGAAGCTTTCTTT. Its protein product is CSARVFGTGRGGSDTEAFF. The chain has TRBV20-1 and TRBJ1-1; D might be TRBD1 (5 bases). The germline V gene has CDR1 DFQATT and CDR2 SNEGSKA (reference sequence). This CDR3 region has 19 residues. Trimming left V 1 base short and J 3 bases short, with 27 bases between.

This clonotype was recorded at least ten times. This chain connects TRBV28 to TRBJ2-7; 7 positions agree with TRBD1. Germline CDR1 and CDR2: MDHEN and SYDVKM. This CDR3 contains 15 residues. After removal of 5 bases from V and 2 bases from J, the junction contained 9 bases not matched to a gene. DNA of the CDR3: TGTGCCAGCAGTGGAGCCGGGACAGCGACCTACGAGCAGTACTTC. It translates to CASSGAGTATYEQYF.

The chain carries TRBV7-3 and TRBJ2-3; tentatively, D is TRBD1 (6 bases). This CDR3 comprises 14 residues. In germline, CDR1 is SGHTA, CDR2 FQGTGA. With 2 bases removed from V and 4 bases from J, the gap between germline ends came to 10 bases. The chain's CDR3 is CASSLVRGSDTQYF. CDR3 nucleotides: TGTGCCAGCAGCTTAGTTAGGGGGTCAGATACGCAGTATTTT.

This clonotype was seen only a few times. The chain combines TRBV6-5 with TRBJ2-3; D uncertain. Germline CDR1 MNHEY, CDR2 SVGAGI. Trimming stripped 5 bases from V and 4 bases from J, with 10 bases between. The CDR3 has 13 amino acids. CDR3 loop: CASSPDRADTQYF. As DNA, the CDR3 is TGTGCCAGCAGTCCGGACCGGGCAGATACGCAGTATTTT.

The genes are TRBV28 and TRBJ2-6; D may be TRBD2 (5 bases). In germline, CDR1 is MDHEN, CDR2 SYDVKM. This CDR3 is built from 18 residues. V was pared by 2 bases and J by 0 bases, with 14 bases between. The DNA of the CDR3 is TGTGCCAGCAGTTTAGGCCGGGGTAGTTCCTCTGGGGCCAACGTCCTGACTTTC. Residues: CASSLGRGSSSGANVLTF.

The V and J genes are TRBV20-1 and TRBJ2-2; 8 bases fit TRBD1. Germline lookup yields CDR1 DFQATT and CDR2 SNEGSKA (reference sequence). With V trimmed by 3 bases and J by 3 bases, 3 bases remained unmatched. The CDR3 runs to 14 residues. Here the CDR3 reads CSARTGADTGELFF. The CDR3 DNA reads TGCAGTGCTAGGACAGGGGCGGACACCGGGGAGCTGTTTTTT.

This clonotype was picked up a small number of times. This chain links TRBV11-2 with TRBJ2-4; 7 bases are a match to TRBD1. The CDR3 totals 15 residues. Germline V gene sequence: CDR1 SGHAT, CDR2 FQNNGV. The trim removed 6 bases at V and 5 bases at J, leaving 10 bases unmatched. The CDR3: CASRRPGDRENIQYF. The CDR3 region has the DNA TGTGCCAGCAGACGTCCTGGGGACAGAGAAAACATTCAGTACTTC.

The chain joins TRBV30 to TRBJ2-2; D may be TRBD2 (6 bases). Per germline, CDR1 GTSNPN and CDR2 SVGIG (reference sequence). V was trimmed by 0 bases and J by 2 bases, leaving 13 bases between them. CDR3 length: 16 amino acids. The CDR3 region has the DNA TGTGCCTGGAGTGTACTGGACTACTACAACACCGGGGAGCTGTTTTTT. This codes for CAWSVLDYYNTGELFF.

This clonotype was counted only a few times. The CDR3 sequence is CATSRDWGMEREADNEQFF. In DNA form, the CDR3 reads TGTGCCACCAGCAGAGATTGGGGTATGGAGCGGGAGGCCGACAATGAGCAGTTCTTC. V gene TRBV15 combines with J gene TRBJ2-1; 9 nucleotides agree with TRBD2. The length of the CDR3 is 19 residues. Germline loops: CDR1 LNHNV, CDR2 YYDKDF (reference sequence). Trimming at V came to 0 bases and at J to 5 bases, leaving 14 bases not matched to a gene.

The sample holds many counts of this clonotype. The rearrangement links TRBV20-1 to TRBJ2-1; TRBD2 matches 9 bases. Trimming removed 4 bases from V and 9 bases from J; junction bases left unmatched: 7. The CDR3 is made up of 13 amino acids. Per germline, CDR1 DFQATT and CDR2 SNEGSKA (reference sequence). The CDR3 DNA reads TGCAGTGCTACCTTGACTAGCGGAGGTGAGCAGTTCTTC. This encodes CSATLTSGGEQFF.

This clonotype showed up just a few times. The V gene is TRBV3-1, the J gene TRBJ2-7; 13 positions match TRBD2. CDR1 and CDR2 (germline): LGHDT, YNNKEL (reference sequence). Germline trimming cut 1 base from V and 3 bases from J; bases unmatched to any gene: 0. This CDR3 comprises 15 residues. The CDR3 DNA reads TGTGCCAGCAGCCAAGGGACTAGCGGGGGCTACGAGCAGTACTTC. Encoded protein: CASSQGTSGGYEQYF.

This clonotype was counted at least ten times. V gene TRBV29-1 combines with J gene TRBJ2-2, with a weak D call TRBD2 (6 bases). Germline V gene lookup returns CDR1 SQVTM and CDR2 ANQGSEA. This CDR3 has 14 amino acids. Trimming removed 6 bases at V and 0 bases at J, with 11 bases between. Here the CDR3 DNA reads TGCAGCGTGAGAGCGGGTCCGAACACCGGGGAGCTGTTTTTT. The encoded protein is CSVRAGPNTGELFF.

This clonotype has only one observation. J is TRBJ2-1 and V is TRBV4-2; D remains unclear. Germline V lookup: CDR1 LGHNA, CDR2 YNFKEQ. V lost 1 base to trimming and J lost 9 bases, with 13 bases between them. The CDR3 sequence is 14 residues long. The CDR3 loop is CASSQGRLSAEQFF. The CDR3 DNA sequence: TGTGCCAGCAGCCAAGGGCGACTGTCAGCTGAGCAGTTCTTC.

V is TRBV27 and J is TRBJ2-6, with D hard to call. This CDR3 spans 16 amino acids. V lost 5 bases and J 2 bases, leaving 13 bases between the germline ends. Germline assignment: CDR1 MNHEY and CDR2 SMNVEV (reference sequence). CDR3 protein: CASSTGRLAGANVLTF. CDR3 nucleotides: TGTGCCAGCAGTACTGGACGGCTCGCTGGGGCCAACGTCCTGACTTTC.

This clonotype was detected many times. The chain links TRBV2 to TRBJ2-7, with D unclear. V lost 2 bases and J 3 bases, leaving 2 bases between the germline ends. The germline V gene has CDR1 SNHLY and CDR2 FYNNEI. The CDR3 extends over 11 amino acids. In DNA, the CDR3 is TGTGCCAGCAGTGAAAACTACGAGCAGTACTTC. Translated: CASSENYEQYF.

V and J are TRBV3-1 and TRBJ1-5; D not certain. This CDR3 is built from 14 residues. CDR1 is LGHDT, CDR2 YNNKEL, per germline (reference sequence). V was clipped by 0 bases and J by 6 bases, with 9 bases between them. CDR3 loop: CASSQDWLAQPQHF. The DNA for the CDR3 is TGTGCCAGCAGCCAAGATTGGTTAGCTCAGCCCCAGCATTTT. Together with reference TRBV3-1 and TRBJ1-5, the CDR3 gives the full variable domain: DTAVSQTPKYLVTQMGNDKSIKCEQNLGHDTMYWYKQDSKKFLKIMFSYNNKELIINETVPNRFSPKSPDKAHLNLHINSLELGDSAVYFCASSQDWLAQPQHFGDGTRLSIL.

This clonotype came up a few times. In DNA, the CDR3 is TGCGCCAGCAGCTATTCCACTAGCGGGAGGGCCCTAGATACGCAGTATTTT. It is translated as CASSYSTSGRALDTQYF. This sequence joins TRBV5-1 and TRBJ2-3; 13 bases line up with TRBD2. The CDR3 has 17 amino acids. Germline loops: CDR1 SGHRS, CDR2 YFSETQ. V gave up 3 bases and J gave up 5 bases; unmatched junction bases: 9.

In its sample, this clonotype was seen many times. The chain couples TRBV28 to TRBJ2-3; 10 bases are shared with TRBD2. This CDR3 is built from 16 residues. Germline V gene sequence: CDR1 MDHEN, CDR2 SYDVKM. V dropped 6 bases and J dropped 0; count of bases not matched to a gene: 6. The CDR3 here is CASRSGLAASTDTQYF. As DNA, the CDR3 is TGTGCCAGCAGGTCCGGACTAGCGGCTAGCACAGATACGCAGTATTTT.

This clonotype was counted ten times or more. The chain carries TRBV3-1 and TRBJ2-2; 9 bases align to TRBD1. Germline CDR1 LGHDT, CDR2 YNNKEL (reference sequence). CDR3 size: 16 residues. The junction had 6 bases not matched to a gene; V was cut back by 4 bases and J by 3 bases. This CDR3 reads CASSLGTGSYTGELFF. The DNA for the CDR3 is TGTGCCAGCAGCCTTGGGACAGGGTCGTACACCGGGGAGCTGTTTTTT. Based on the CDR3 plus reference TRBV3-1 and TRBJ2-2, the full variable domain is DTAVSQTPKYLVTQMGNDKSIKCEQNLGHDTMYWYKQDSKKFLKIMFSYNNKELIINETVPNRFSPKSPDKAHLNLHINSLELGDSAVYFCASSLGTGSYTGELFFGEGSRLTVL.

V is TRBV9 and J is TRBJ2-7; 12 bases map to TRBD2. V was clipped by 2 bases and J by 6 bases; unmatched bases: 3. CDR1 is SGDLS, CDR2 YYNGEE, per germline. The CDR3 length is 14 residues. The CDR3 reads CASSVGLAGSEQYF. The CDR3 nucleotides are TGTGCCAGCAGCGTCGGACTAGCGGGATCCGAGCAGTACTTC. Complete variable domain (other parts from reference TRBV9 and TRBJ2-7): DSGVTQTPKHLITATGQRVTLRCSPRSGDLSVYWYQQSLDQGLQFLIQYYNGEERAKGNILERFSAQQFPDLHSELNLSSLELGDSALYFCASSVGLAGSEQYFGPGTRLTVT.

This clonotype has a count of ten or more. The chain has TRBV27 and TRBJ2-7; 12 bases fit TRBD2. The ends lost 5 bases at V and 3 bases at J; junction bases unmatched: 5. There are 15 residues in the CDR3. CDR1 and CDR2 (germline): MNHEY, SMNVEV (reference sequence). The CDR3 loop reads CASSQTTSGSYEQYF. The CDR3 DNA is TGTGCCAGCAGTCAAACGACTAGCGGGAGCTACGAGCAGTACTTC.

This clonotype was seen only a few times. The chain is built from TRBV6-1 and TRBJ1-1; D gene ambiguous. The germline V gene encodes CDR1 MNHNS and CDR2 SASEGT. Trimming cost V 1 base and J 2 bases, with 8 bases left between them. The CDR3 is 14 amino acids. The CDR3 sequence: CASSEVSANTEAFF. In nucleotides, the CDR3 is TGTGCCAGCAGTGAAGTGTCGGCTAACACTGAAGCTTTCTTT.

The CDR3 sequence: CASKAEYSNQPQHF. The CDR3 DNA follows: TGTGCCAGCAAGGCGGAGTATAGCAATCAGCCCCAGCATTTT. V and J are TRBV2 and TRBJ1-5; D not certain. The CDR3 extends over 14 amino acids. Germline CDR1 is SNHLY and CDR2 is FYNNEI. The ends were cut back, 7 bases at V and 0 bases at J, with 10 bases in the middle.

The gene calls are TRBV15 and TRBJ2-2; D might be TRBD1 (5 bases). CDR1 is LNHNV, CDR2 YYDKDF, per germline (reference sequence). V lost 8 bases to trimming and J lost 4 bases, with 23 bases between them. The CDR3 contains 17 residues. CDR3 protein: CATYQGLRQGGTGELFF. The CDR3 DNA reads as TGTGCCACCTACCAGGGATTGCGTCAGGGTGGCACCGGGGAGCTGTTTTTT. The full variable domain, completed using reference TRBV15 and TRBJ2-2, is DAMVIQNPRYQVTQFGKPVTLSCSQTLNHNVMYWYQQKSSQAPKLLFHYYDKDFNNEADTPDNFQSRRPNTSFCFLDIRSPGLGDTAMYLCATYQGLRQGGTGELFFGEGSRLTVL.

This clonotype was seen a few times. The rearrangement uses TRBV12-3 or TRBV12-4 and TRBJ2-5; D possibly corresponds to TRBD2 (5 bases). With 4 bases removed from V and 7 bases from J, the gap between germline ends came to 16 bases. This CDR3 has 14 amino acids. CDR3 sequence: CASSSNGLPRTQYF. As DNA, the CDR3 is TGTGCCAGCAGTTCCAATGGACTCCCCAGGACCCAGTACTTC.

The chain links TRBV29-1 to TRBJ2-1; 8 bases are a match to TRBD2. Germline CDR1 is SQVTM and CDR2 is ANQGSEA. V trimming: 4 bases; J trimming: 7 bases; junction bases outside the gene matches: 3. The CDR3 has 12 residues. In DNA form, the CDR3 reads TGCAGCGTTGTTAGCGGGAAAAATGAGCAGTTCTTC. It is translated as CSVVSGKNEQFF.

There are many counts of this clonotype. CDR3 in amino acids: CASSLDRAGELFF. In nucleotides, the CDR3 is TGTGCCAGCAGCTTAGACAGGGCGGGGGAGCTGTTTTTT. The rearrangement joins TRBV7-3 to TRBJ2-2; TRBD1 agrees at 7 bases. The J segment lost 8 bases and the V segment lost 2 bases, leaving 2 bases of the junction unmatched. CDR1 is SGHTA and CDR2 is FQGTGA in the germline V gene. The CDR3 spans 13 residues.

This clonotype was seen a few times. The V gene is TRBV21-1, the J gene TRBJ2-7. TRBV21-1 has pseudogene status. This CDR3 is 12 amino acids long. DNA for the CDR3: TGTGCCAGCAGCAAAGCCCACCGGGAGCAGTACTTC. It yields the protein CASSKAHREQYF.

The J gene is TRBJ2-7, the V gene TRBV12-5; D possibly corresponds to TRBD2 (5 bases). Trimming took off 5 bases at V and 5 bases at J, with 16 bases between the two ends. Germline V gene data show CDR1 as LGHNT and CDR2 as FRNRAP. The CDR3 totals 14 residues. The CDR3 region is CASGPLGFGNEQYF. CDR3 coding DNA: TGTGCTAGTGGTCCCCTCGGGTTCGGGAACGAGCAGTACTTC.

V usage is TRBV3-1 and J usage is TRBJ2-7; 9 nucleotides line up with TRBD2. The CDR3 has 15 amino acids. Per the germline V gene, CDR1 is LGHDT and CDR2 is YNNKEL (reference sequence). V dropped 3 bases and J dropped 7; count of bases not matched to a gene: 10. CDR3 sequence (DNA): TGTGCCAGCAGCCACCTGCGGGGGGGGTCTGGTGAGCAGTACTTC. It codes for CASSHLRGGSGEQYF.